The 22 T cell receptor beta chains below come from one sample, sequenced in a study of CD8+ T cells in alopecia areata. In each case, RNA was isolated and then reverse transcribed into cDNA as the sequencing template. The method was immunoSEQ multiplex PCR; TCRdb's version includes in-frame clones alone and lacks a portion of them. The sample records 150,000 to 200,000 clones, around 71% being singletons. The treatment: oral pan-JAK inhibitor, 5-10 mg twice daily. The input for sequencing was CD4+ T cells sorted from blood, taken at week 4, from a patient treated with tofacitinib. These receptors all come from a human donor with alopecia areata.

This clone was counted between two and nine times. V and J are TRBV29-1 and TRBJ1-3; D is unresolved. The germline V gene has CDR1 SQVTM and CDR2 ANQGSEA. There are 14 residues in the CDR3. The V and J ends lost 1 base and 0 bases respectively, with 7 bases between them. The chain's CDR3 is CSVEVQTSGNTIYF. Here the CDR3 DNA reads TGCAGCGTTGAAGTTCAGACCTCTGGAAACACCATATATTTT.

This chain uses TRBV5-6 with TRBJ2-7, with TRBD1 matching 9 bases. V lost 5 bases, J lost 3 bases, and 3 bases stayed unmatched. The CDR3 is 13 residues long. Germline CDR1 and CDR2: SGHDT and YYEEEE. CDR3 sequence reads: CASRRTGVYEQYF. As DNA, the CDR3 is TGTGCCAGCAGGCGGACAGGGGTCTACGAGCAGTACTTC.

The chain carries TRBV13 and TRBJ2-1; D uncertain. The length of the CDR3 is 12 residues. V lost 1 base and J lost 5, with 3 bases in between. The V gene's germline CDR1 is PRHDT and CDR2 FYEKMQ (reference sequence). CDR3 sequence (DNA): TGTGCCAGCAGCTTAGTACACAATGAGCAGTTCTTC. Translation gives CASSLVHNEQFF. Full variable domain (missing parts from reference TRBV13 and TRBJ2-1): AAGVIQSPRHLIKEKRETATLKCYPIPRHDTVYWYQQGPGQDPQFLISFYEKMQSDKGSIPDRFSAQQFSDYHSELNMSSLELGDSALYFCASSLVHNEQFFGPGTRLTVL.

The V gene is TRBV29-1, the J gene TRBJ2-5; D gene unclear. This CDR3 is built from 13 residues. CDR1 and CDR2 (germline): SQVTM, ANQGSEA. Trimming took 4 bases from V and 7 from J, leaving 16 bases between them. The CDR3 DNA is TGCAGCGTTGCAATCGATCCAGTGGGGACCCAGTACTTC. This encodes CSVAIDPVGTQYF.

Points on this clone: Additional DNA sequences in this sample encode the identical CDR3. The J gene is TRBJ2-5, the V gene TRBV9; D not certain. Trimming took 0 bases from V and 4 from J, leaving 7 bases between them. CDR1 and CDR2 (germline): SGDLS, YYNGEE. This CDR3 has 13 amino acids. The CDR3: CASSVDSRETQYF. The CDR3 nucleotides read TGTGCCAGCAGCGTAGACTCCAGAGAGACCCAGTACTTC.

The chain joins TRBV10-3 to TRBJ1-2; TRBD1 is a possible D gene (5 bases). The CDR3 contains 15 residues. Germline V gives CDR1 ENHRY, CDR2 SYGVKD. V dropped 1 base and J dropped 1 base, with 10 bases sitting between them. In DNA form, the CDR3 reads TGTGCCATCAGTGAGTACCCGACAGATAACTATGGCTACACCTTC. Protein product: CAISEYPTDNYGYTF.

This clone has just one count. The gene calls are TRBV5-4 and TRBJ2-5, with unresolved D. Germline assignment: CDR1 SGHNT and CDR2 YYREEE (reference sequence). The CDR3 runs 13 residues. V lost 2 bases to trimming and J lost 2 bases, with 7 bases between them. The CDR3 nucleotides are TGTGCCAGCAGCTTTTGGCAGCAAGAGACCCAGTACTTC. Translating gives CASSFWQQETQYF. Complete variable domain (other parts from reference TRBV5-4 and TRBJ2-5): ETGVTQSPTHLIKTRGQQVTLRCSSQSGHNTVSWYQQALGQGPQFIFQYYREEENGRGNFPPRFSGLQFPNYSSELNVNALELDDSALYLCASSFWQQETQYFGPGTRLLVL.

This clone appeared a single time. This chain links TRBV5-1 with TRBJ2-5; D is tentatively TRBD1 or TRBD2 (6 bases each). V was shortened by 2 bases and J by 5 bases, with 16 bases between the two germline ends. In germline, CDR1 is SGHRS, CDR2 YFSETQ. The CDR3 runs 15 residues. The CDR3, as DNA: TGCGCCAGCAGCTTTCTTGTGGGGGGCCGGGAGACCCAGTACTTC. Translating gives CASSFLVGGRETQYF.

The chain links TRBV2 to TRBJ2-7; 10 bases match TRBD1. Trimming at V came to 6 bases and at J to 5 bases, leaving 1 base not matched to a gene. Germline values: CDR1 SNHLY, CDR2 FYNNEI. This CDR3 is built from 12 residues. The chain's CDR3 is CASRGQGNEQYF. DNA of the CDR3: TGTGCCAGCAGGGGACAGGGGAACGAGCAGTACTTC.

This clone is medium-sized by share. This chain's CDR3 is CASSQDRSRRGSSYEQYF. Written as DNA, the CDR3 is TGTGCCAGCAGCCAAGATCGCTCCCGGCGGGGGTCTTCCTACGAGCAGTACTTC. The V call is TRBV14, the J call TRBJ2-7; 7 nucleotides agree with TRBD2. V dropped 0 bases and J dropped 1; count of bases not matched to a gene: 12. Germline assignment: CDR1 SGHDN and CDR2 FVKESK. The CDR3 is made up of 18 amino acids.

This clone was seen many times. The genes are TRBV7-9 and TRBJ2-2, with unresolved D. This CDR3 spans 12 amino acids. Looked up from germline, CDR1 is SEHNR and CDR2 is FQNEAQ (reference sequence). Trimming shortened V by 6 bases and J by 6 bases, and 8 bases separated the two germline ends. The CDR3 loop is CASSPPSGELFF. DNA of the CDR3: TGTGCCAGCAGTCCACCATCCGGGGAGCTGTTTTTT.

The V and J genes are TRBV6-5 and TRBJ2-1; D remains ambiguous. The length of the CDR3 is 13 residues. The V end was cut by 7 bases, the J end by 7 bases, with 14 bases between. The germline CDR1 and CDR2 sequences are MNHEY and SVGAGI. The CDR3 sequence: CASIHPMGNEQFF. The CDR3 bases are TGTGCCAGCATCCACCCAATGGGGAATGAGCAGTTCTTC.

This clone was picked up a small number of times. The DNA for the CDR3 is TGTGCCTGGAGTGGACCCTTCTACGAGCAGTACTTC. Its protein product is CAWSGPFYEQYF. This chain uses TRBV30 with TRBJ2-7; D call uncertain. The germline gives CDR1 GTSNPN, CDR2 SVGIG (reference sequence). Trimming removed 1 base at V and 3 bases at J, with 7 bases between. The length of the CDR3 is 12 residues.

V gene TRBV29-1 combines with J gene TRBJ1-2; D is unclear. The germline gives CDR1 SQVTM, CDR2 ANQGSEA. CDR3 length: 14 amino acids. V was shortened by 4 bases and J by 0 bases, with 12 bases between the two germline ends. The CDR3 sequence: CSVGSVNPNYGYTF. The CDR3 DNA is TGCAGCGTTGGCTCTGTGAATCCTAACTATGGCTACACCTTC.

The chain uses TRBV5-6 and TRBJ1-5; 9 bases match TRBD1. CDR3 length: 14 residues. V gave up 2 bases and J gave up 7 bases; unmatched junction bases: 4. The germline V gene has CDR1 SGHDT and CDR2 YYEEEE. CDR3 DNA: TGTGCCAGCAGCTTCGGACAGGGGCGGCAGCCCCAGCATTTT. Translating it yields CASSFGQGRQPQHF.

This sequence joins TRBV30 and TRBJ1-2; D call uncertain. Trimming took 0 bases from V and 9 from J, leaving 8 bases between them. This CDR3 is 11 amino acids long. Per germline, CDR1 GTSNPN and CDR2 SVGIG (reference sequence). This CDR3 reads CAWSVRGSYTF. The CDR3 DNA reads as TGTGCCTGGAGTGTAAGAGGTAGCTACACCTTC.

The chain is built from TRBV27 and TRBJ2-3; TRBD1 might be the D (5 bases). V lost 3 bases and J lost 4, with 17 bases in between. This CDR3 has 16 amino acids. Germline loops: CDR1 MNHEY, CDR2 SMNVEV (reference sequence). The CDR3 DNA is TGTGCCAGCAGTTTTTTCGCCGGCAGGGTCGCAGATACGCAGTATTTT. Amino acids: CASSFFAGRVADTQYF.

This clone was detected only once. This sequence joins TRBV9 and TRBJ1-6; D gene uncertain. V gave up 0 bases and J gave up 3 bases, with 7 bases separating them. The CDR3 has 15 residues. Germline assignment: CDR1 SGDLS and CDR2 YYNGEE. The CDR3 sequence: CASSVDHLYNSPLHF. In DNA form, the CDR3 reads TGTGCCAGCAGCGTAGACCATCTCTATAATTCACCCCTCCACTTT.

The V gene is TRBV11-2, the J gene TRBJ2-7; D remains ambiguous. The CDR3 is 14 residues long. CDR1 is SGHAT, CDR2 FQNNGV, per germline. V lost 2 bases to trimming and J lost 2 bases, with 10 bases between them. CDR3 residues: CASSLTWSAYEQYF. CDR3 nucleotide sequence: TGTGCCAGCAGCTTAACCTGGAGCGCCTACGAGCAGTACTTC.

The chain joins TRBV2 to TRBJ2-5; D gene uncertain. The CDR3 is made up of 11 amino acids. Deletions cut 5 bases from V and 3 bases from J, with 4 bases between. Germline V lookup: CDR1 SNHLY, CDR2 FYNNEI. The CDR3 nucleotides are TGTGCCAGCAGTTCAAAAGAGACCCAGTACTTC. This gives the protein CASSSKETQYF.

This chain links TRBV6-1 with TRBJ1-5; D ambiguous. The CDR3 sequence is 15 residues long. The V end was cut by 1 base, the J end by 3 bases, with 10 bases between. The germline V gene encodes CDR1 MNHNS and CDR2 SASEGT. The CDR3 bases are TGTGCCAGCAGTGAAGGAAGCGTGGACAATCAGCCCCAGCATTTT. Its translation is CASSEGSVDNQPQHF.

J is TRBJ1-2 and V is TRBV29-1; the D gene is possibly TRBD1 (5 bases). The germline CDR1 and CDR2 sequences are SQVTM and ANQGSEA. Trimming removed 7 bases at V and 5 bases at J, with 23 bases between. The CDR3 extends over 15 amino acids. The CDR3 DNA sequence: TGCAGCGCTTTCCGGCCAGGGACGAATCATTATGGCTACACCTTC. Its translation: CSAFRPGTNHYGYTF.